This T cell receptor beta chain was sequenced for a study of cytomegalovirus exposure and HLA in healthy donors (dated by TCRdb to the late 2010s). At the level of the whole study: An earlier analysis of some 600 of the donors reported over 250 Gb of sequence data and about 120 million unique TCR beta sequences obtained from some 170 million T cells. About 310 gigabases of sequencing data and tens of millions of unique TCR sequences were included in an early release covering over 600 HLA-typed donors. Of the approximately 400 genotyped donors, 81% were placed in the genetic ancestry cluster associated with self-reported Caucasian donors. The aim of the study was to test whether cataloging public T cell receptors could identify signatures of past pathogen exposure. The study used immunosequencing to profile the T cell repertoires of approximately 690 subjects and linked those repertoires to cytomegalovirus serostatus. Besides the first cohort of roughly 660 subjects, a separate validation cohort made up of roughly 130 different subjects was used. The study combined high-throughput TCR immunosequencing, statistical association of individual TCRs with disease status, and machine learning to predict cytomegalovirus infection status. A later analysis re-examined previously published TCR beta repertoires from just over 650 donors and added high-resolution HLA genotyping to investigate patterns of TCR occurrence. Rather than using new phenotypic data, the later analysis identified candidate immune exposures from TCR beta sequences and from how often those sequences occurred across donors. An earlier analysis of around 580 of the donors used high-throughput TCR beta sequencing to judge whether each TCR beta V gene segment behaved as functional or pseudogenic. Donor age, sex, ethnicity and CMV serostatus were collected together with the repertoire data. A later genetic analysis used genome-wide SNP genotypes for about three fifths of the roughly 700 donors, treating that subset as a discovery cohort. All discovery cohort repertoires had been generated using a single sequencing platform. Both class I and class II loci were covered by HLA typing, at four-digit resolution. Typing coverage varied by locus: roughly 620-640 donors for A, B, C, DRB1 and DQB1; 522 for DQA1; more than 600 for DPA1; roughly 470 for DPB1. Roughly 5 DR-DQ haplotypes were handled as single units for association and clustering, since linkage in the cohort was strong. On average, roughly 200,000 unique TCR beta nucleotide sequences were sequenced per donor among some 420 genotyped donors of the cohort, with around 19% of those sequences being non-productive. Results the study describes overall, beyond this receptor: A later analysis found that most CMV-associated TCR beta chains appeared HLA-restricted, with HLA associations seemingly driven largely by CMV exposure. According to a later genetic analysis, donors in an Asian-associated ancestry cluster had fewer N-insertions in productive TCRs than the roughly 670-donor mean. Because some donors lacked HLA typing at each locus, the association tests relied only on the typed subset. The presence/absence analyses assumed that sequencing depth was roughly uniform across donors, and that assumption may not be true. A cluster of highly shared sequence variants was judged likely to be a technical artifact of the sequencing pipeline. In a later analysis, more than 15,000 TCR beta sequences were associated with specific HLA alleles at a false discovery rate of 0.05. In an earlier analysis of around 600 of the donors, most TCR beta V segments appeared in productive rearrangements about 87% or about 30% of the time, broadly matching IMGT annotations. In a later analysis, several top co-occurrence clusters were reported to appear linked to parvovirus B19, influenza, CMV and Epstein-Barr virus. This cohort had only TCR beta chains sequenced, and the lack of alpha or paired-chain data limited which features could be detected. Most TCR sequences were seen in very few donors, while some public TCRs were found in many individuals. When HLA alleles, especially DR and DQ, strongly co-occurred, attributing TCR associations to individual alleles was difficult. Correlated functional status among segregating V segments might be attributable to linkage disequilibrium, but an unknown experimental factor could not be ruled out. Immune exposure information for the cohort was limited to CMV serostatus. The study listed 150 to 200 TCR beta chains as associated with cytomegalovirus. Compared with equally common non-associated chains, HLA-associated TCR beta chains in a later analysis were more clonally expanded and had lower generation probabilities. V-gene and J-gene trimming of TCR beta chains was associated with a missense DCLRE1C variant in a later genetic analysis, and the association was replicated in an independent cohort. The authors suggested that the approach could potentially be extended to other disease states and immunological phenotypes. Some IMGT-functional V segments, including TRBV6-2 and TRBV6-3, could not be told apart with the 87-base-pair reads, so those segments were excluded. A further reported finding was that TCR beta sequences accurately predicted the HLA-A and HLA-B alleles for most subjects in the first cohort. Cytomegalovirus status was reported to be diagnosed by the classifier with high specificity and sensitivity in both the original and validation cohorts. A few of the identified cytomegalovirus-associated TCR beta chains were confirmed in vitro to be specific for cytomegalovirus antigens. Because counts were too low, seventeen rarely observed V segments, including chromosome 9 orphons, were excluded from the earlier analysis of 587 of the donors. According to a later analysis, TCR association rates differed among HLA loci, with DRB1 alleles showing the most associated TCRs and HLA-C alleles showing the fewest.

Libraries came from the immunoSEQ multiplex PCR assay. For the multiplex PCR, a mixture combining 60 forward primers for TCR Vbeta segments and 13 reverse primers for TCR Jbeta segments was used. Amplification of the CDR3 region of rearranged TCR beta genes was performed with a multiplex PCR assay on genomic DNA. The Illumina HiSeq System was used to sequence the amplified TCR beta libraries as 87-base-pair reads. In the source study's methods: Across the roughly 700 repertoires, a later analysis counted roughly 84 million unique TCR beta chains, 9.5 million to 13 million of which were shared by at least two donors. Raw reads were error-corrected and collapsed into unique sequences by a nearest-neighbor algorithm in which closely related sequences were merged to remove PCR and sequencing errors. To assign V, D and J gene segments, CDR3 sequences were aligned to IMGT reference sequences. For a sequence to be retained, at least a six-nucleotide match to both a V gene segment and a J gene segment was required. Rearrangements were classified as productive when the CDR3 lacked stop codons and remained in frame with V and J, and all other rearrangements were classified as non-productive. CDR3 was defined according to IMGT convention as the region running from the second conserved V-encoded cysteine to the conserved J-encoded phenylalanine. In an earlier analysis of 500 to 650 of the donors, sequences lacking an unambiguous match to a single V gene segment were excluded. In an earlier analysis of 587 of the donors, a V segment was called functional when productive rearrangements were above 56.7%, and segregating when the standard deviation between donors exceeded 5%. A statistical classification framework was built to diagnose cytomegalovirus status from the catalog of TCR beta chain sequences. In a later analysis, V and J genes were assigned by comparing TCR nucleotide sequences against IMGT/GENE-DB human TR gene sequences. In a later analysis, CDR3 sequences and most-parsimonious VDJ recombination scenarios were assigned using the TCRdist pipeline. In a later analysis, every TCR beta chain was defined by the combination of its CDR3 amino acid sequence and its V-gene family, and reads without a unique V-gene family were dropped. To address suspected cross-contamination and a sequencing artifact, a later analysis removed around 600 highly shared, low-generation-probability nucleotide sequences. In a later analysis, a clonal expansion index for each public chain was calculated from normalized within-repertoire ranks of inferred template counts. In a later analysis, generation probabilities were computed using a VDJ recombination model fitted to out-of-frame rearrangements, and the results were checked against IGoR. Hypergeometric tests were used in a later analysis to score TCR-TCR, TCR-HLA and TCR-CMV co-occurrence, with a repertoire-size bias correction applied to the TCR pairs. In a later analysis, false discovery rates were estimated by permuting HLA or CMV assignments 20 times. In a later analysis, co-occurring TCRs were grouped using DBSCAN, with TCRdist sequence similarity added in when clustering inside HLA-allele-positive subsets. Co-occurrence clustering excluded repertoires with fewer than 30,000 or more than 120,000 public chains, plus five with anomalous nucleotide sharing. TCRdb mirrors the immuneACCESS table, restricted to in-frame sequences. Some clones are absent from its copies; in checked studies, under half trace to an unresolved V gene, and the reason for the others is unknown. D and trimming come from the DNA, and the V and J calls and clone size come from that table. The sample profile shows around 64,000 clones; around 87% of them were found once. 12% of the sample is taken by the ten largest.

Note on this clone: Its specific antigen is unknown. The sample holds no much larger clone one base away, and base qualities are not on file.

The cohort was made up of 666 healthy bone marrow donors. At the time of sampling, every cohort member was nominally healthy, though immune exposures that went unrecorded were likely present. The donor tested CMV seropositive, placing the donor among the roughly 300 seropositive members of the cohort. Each donor provided a peripheral blood sample, and peripheral blood mononuclear cells were used for TCR beta sequencing. Genomic DNA was extracted from the blood cell samples with the Qiagen DNeasy Blood Extraction Kit. The CDR3 covers 11 residues, taking in both the cysteine and the phenylalanine. Of all the DNA, just the CDR3 is kept, 33 bases in frame from base 1. Sequences MNHNS (CDR1) and SASEGT (CDR2) are obtained from the germline V gene. V is shortened by 3 bases, J by 6 bases, and the region joining them spans 6 bases.

Sequenced input: PBMCs. The source of this sequence is a woman aged 30 to 39 in good health and CMV-seropositive. The chain is assembled from TRBV6-1 and TRBJ2-7; no D segment can be confidently identified. The nucleotides are TGTGCCAGCAGTGATTTCGGCGAGCAGTACTTC. The resulting protein is CASSDFGEQYF.